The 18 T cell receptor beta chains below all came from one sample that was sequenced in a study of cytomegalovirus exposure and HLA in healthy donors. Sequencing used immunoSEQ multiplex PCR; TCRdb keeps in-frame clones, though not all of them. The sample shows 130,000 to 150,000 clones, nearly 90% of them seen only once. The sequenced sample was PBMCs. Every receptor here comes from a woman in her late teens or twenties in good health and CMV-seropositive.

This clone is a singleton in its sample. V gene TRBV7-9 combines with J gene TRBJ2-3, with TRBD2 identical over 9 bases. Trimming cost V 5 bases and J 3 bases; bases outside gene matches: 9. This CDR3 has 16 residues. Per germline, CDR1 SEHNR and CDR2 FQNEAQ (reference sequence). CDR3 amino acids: CASSRRGGGETDTQYF. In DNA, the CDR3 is TGTGCCAGCAGCCGCCGGGGCGGGGGGGAGACAGATACGCAGTATTTT.

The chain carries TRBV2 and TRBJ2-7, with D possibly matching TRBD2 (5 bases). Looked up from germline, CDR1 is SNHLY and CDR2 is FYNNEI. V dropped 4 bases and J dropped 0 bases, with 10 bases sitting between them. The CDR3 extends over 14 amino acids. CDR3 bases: TGTGCCAGCAGTGGGGCGGACTCCTCCTACGAGCAGTACTTC. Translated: CASSGADSSYEQYF.

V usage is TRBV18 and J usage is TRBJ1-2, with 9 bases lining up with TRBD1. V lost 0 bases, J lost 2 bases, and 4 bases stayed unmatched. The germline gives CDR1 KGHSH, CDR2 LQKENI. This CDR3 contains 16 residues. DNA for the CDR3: TGTGCCAGCTCACCACCGGGACAGGGAACAAACTATGGCTACACCTTC. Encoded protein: CASSPPGQGTNYGYTF.

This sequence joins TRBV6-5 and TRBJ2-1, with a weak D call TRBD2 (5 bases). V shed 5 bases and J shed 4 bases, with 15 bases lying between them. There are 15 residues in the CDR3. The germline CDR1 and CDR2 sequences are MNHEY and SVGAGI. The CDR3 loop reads CASSREPTLYNEQFF. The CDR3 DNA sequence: TGTGCCAGCAGTCGGGAACCGACCTTATACAATGAGCAGTTCTTC.

Here the CDR3 reads CASTQGTDSNQPQHF. The CDR3 DNA follows: TGTGCCAGCACCCAAGGGACAGATAGCAATCAGCCCCAGCATTTT. V usage is TRBV7-9 and J usage is TRBJ1-5; 7 bases align to TRBD1. There are 15 residues in the CDR3. CDR1 and CDR2 from the germline V gene are SEHNR and FQNEAQ (reference sequence). Trimming at V came to 7 bases and at J to 0 bases, leaving 6 bases not matched to a gene.

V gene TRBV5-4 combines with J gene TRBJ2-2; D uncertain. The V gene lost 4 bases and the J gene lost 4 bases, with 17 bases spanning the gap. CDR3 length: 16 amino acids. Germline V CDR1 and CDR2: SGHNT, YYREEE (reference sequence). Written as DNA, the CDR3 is TGTGCCAGCAGCCGATTCGCGCGTTTGGTCACCGGGGAGCTGTTTTTT. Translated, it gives CASSRFARLVTGELFF.

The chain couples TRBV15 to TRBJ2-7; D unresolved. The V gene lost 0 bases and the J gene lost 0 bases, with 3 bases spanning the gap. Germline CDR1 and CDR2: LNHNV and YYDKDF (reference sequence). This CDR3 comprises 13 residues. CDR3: CATSRDSSYEQYF. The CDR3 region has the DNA TGTGCCACCAGCAGAGACTCCTCCTACGAGCAGTACTTC.

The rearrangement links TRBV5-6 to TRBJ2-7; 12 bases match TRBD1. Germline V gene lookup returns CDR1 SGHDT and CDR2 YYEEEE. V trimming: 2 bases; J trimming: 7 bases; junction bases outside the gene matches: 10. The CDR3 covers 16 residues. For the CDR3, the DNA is TGTGCCAGCAGCTTCAGATCGGGACAGGGGGCGCGGGAGCAGTACTTC. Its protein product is CASSFRSGQGAREQYF.

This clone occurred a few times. CDR3 amino acids: CAWGSGTGKRNYGYTF. In DNA form, the CDR3 reads TGTGCCTGGGGATCCGGGACAGGGAAACGAAACTATGGCTACACCTTC. The chain employs TRBV30 and TRBJ1-2; 9 positions agree with TRBD1. This CDR3 region has 16 residues. With 5 bases clipped from V and 2 bases from J, the junction kept 12 bases outside the gene matches. Germline-derived CDR1 and CDR2 are GTSNPN and SVGIG (reference sequence).

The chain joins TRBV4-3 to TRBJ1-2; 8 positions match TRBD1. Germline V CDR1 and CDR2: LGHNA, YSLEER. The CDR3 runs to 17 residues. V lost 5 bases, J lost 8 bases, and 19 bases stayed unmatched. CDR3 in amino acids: CASSESEGTGDRRGYTF. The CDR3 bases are TGCGCCAGCAGCGAAAGCGAGGGGACAGGTGACAGGAGGGGCTACACCTTC.

The CDR3 region is CASSRGLMTGELFF. The CDR3 coding sequence is TGCGCCAGCAGCCGAGGACTGATGACCGGGGAGCTGTTTTTT. The chain recombines TRBV4-3 with TRBJ2-2; the D gene is possibly TRBD2 (5 bases). Germline V lookup: CDR1 LGHNA, CDR2 YSLEER. Trimming shortened V by 4 bases and J by 5 bases, and 11 bases separated the two germline ends. The CDR3 is 14 residues long.

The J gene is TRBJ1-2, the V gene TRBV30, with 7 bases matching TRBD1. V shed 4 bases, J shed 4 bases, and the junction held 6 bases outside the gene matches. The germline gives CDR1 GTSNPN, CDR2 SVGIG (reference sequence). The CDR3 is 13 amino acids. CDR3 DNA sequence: TGTGCCTGGACCCCGGACAGGACCTATGGCTACACCTTC. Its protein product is CAWTPDRTYGYTF. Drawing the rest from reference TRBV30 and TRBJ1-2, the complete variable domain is SQTIHQWPATLVQPVGSPLSLECTVEGTSNPNLYWYRQAAGRGLQLLFYSVGIGQISSEVPQNLSASRPQDRQFILSSKKLLLSDSGFYLCAWTPDRTYGYTFGSGTRLTVV.

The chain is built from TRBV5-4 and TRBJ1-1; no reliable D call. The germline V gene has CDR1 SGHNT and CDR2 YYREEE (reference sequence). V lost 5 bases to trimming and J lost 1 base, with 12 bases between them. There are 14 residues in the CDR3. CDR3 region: CASSPEAENTEAFF. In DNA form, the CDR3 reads TGTGCCAGCAGTCCGGAGGCAGAGAACACTGAAGCTTTCTTT.

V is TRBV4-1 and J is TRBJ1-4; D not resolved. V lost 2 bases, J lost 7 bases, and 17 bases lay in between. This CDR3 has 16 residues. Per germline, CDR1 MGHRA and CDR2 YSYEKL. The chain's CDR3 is CASSQPTEPRGEKLFF. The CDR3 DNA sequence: TGCGCCAGCAGCCAACCTACAGAGCCCCGGGGTGAAAAACTGTTTTTT.

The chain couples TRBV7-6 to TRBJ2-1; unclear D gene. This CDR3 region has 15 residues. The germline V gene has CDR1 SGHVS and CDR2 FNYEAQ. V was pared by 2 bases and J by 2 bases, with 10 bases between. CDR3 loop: CASSLNLGPYNEQFF. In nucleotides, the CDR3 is TGTGCCAGCAGCTTAAATTTGGGCCCCTACAATGAGCAGTTCTTC. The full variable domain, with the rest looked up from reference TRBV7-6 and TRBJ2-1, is GAGVSQSPRYKVTKRGQDVALRCDPISGHVSLYWYRQALGQGPEFLTYFNYEAQQDKSGLPNDRFSAERPEGSISTLTIQRTEQRDSAMYRCASSLNLGPYNEQFFGPGTRLTVL.

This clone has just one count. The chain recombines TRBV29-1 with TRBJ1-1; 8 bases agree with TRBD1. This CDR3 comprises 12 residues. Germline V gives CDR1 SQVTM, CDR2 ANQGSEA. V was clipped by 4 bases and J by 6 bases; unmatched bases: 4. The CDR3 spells CSVGQGIPEAFF. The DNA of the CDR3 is TGCAGCGTTGGACAGGGGATACCTGAAGCTTTCTTT.

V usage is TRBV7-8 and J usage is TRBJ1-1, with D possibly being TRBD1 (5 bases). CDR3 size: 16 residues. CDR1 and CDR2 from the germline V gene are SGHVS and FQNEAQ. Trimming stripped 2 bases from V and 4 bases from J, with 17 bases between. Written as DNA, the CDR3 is TGTGCCAGCAGCTTATCCTTAGGGGTCAGGGTCACTGAAGCTTTCTTT. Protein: CASSLSLGVRVTEAFF.

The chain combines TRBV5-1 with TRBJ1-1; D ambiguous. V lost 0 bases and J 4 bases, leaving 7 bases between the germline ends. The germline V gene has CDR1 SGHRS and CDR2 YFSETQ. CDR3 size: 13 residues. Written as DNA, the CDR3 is TGCGCCAGCAGCTTGGTTGCGGCCACTGAAGCTTTCTTT. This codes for CASSLVAATEAFF.